This T cell receptor (beta chain) was profiled in a study of shared T cell receptors in the human thymus. Using immunoSEQ multiplex PCR, the repertoire was profiled, and TCRdb retains in-frame clones only, with some absent. The sample contains hundreds of thousands of clones, 87% of which appear only once. The germline gives CDR1 SGDLS, CDR2 YYNGEE. The CDR3 runs 14 residues. With 4 bases clipped from V and 3 bases from J, the junction kept 6 bases outside the gene matches. These data were also filed under a second study, of human thymus T cells. That report adds: Thymus tissue was removed during corrective cardiac surgery. Highly overlapping thymic repertoires in unrelated individuals were reported by related research.

This sequence originates from a boy younger than two with a congenital heart defect. Sequencing was done on a sample of thymocytes. The chain has TRBV9 and TRBJ1-2, with TRBD1 identical over 7 bases. For the CDR3, the DNA is TGTGCCAGCAGCCTCGGACAGGCAGACTATGGCTACACCTTC. Translating it yields CASSLGQADYGYTF. Supplemented by reference TRBV9 and TRBJ1-2, the full variable domain reads DSGVTQTPKHLITATGQRVTLRCSPRSGDLSVYWYQQSLDQGLQFLIQYYNGEERAKGNILERFSAQQFPDLHSELNLSSLELGDSALYFCASSLGQADYGYTFGSGTRLTVV.